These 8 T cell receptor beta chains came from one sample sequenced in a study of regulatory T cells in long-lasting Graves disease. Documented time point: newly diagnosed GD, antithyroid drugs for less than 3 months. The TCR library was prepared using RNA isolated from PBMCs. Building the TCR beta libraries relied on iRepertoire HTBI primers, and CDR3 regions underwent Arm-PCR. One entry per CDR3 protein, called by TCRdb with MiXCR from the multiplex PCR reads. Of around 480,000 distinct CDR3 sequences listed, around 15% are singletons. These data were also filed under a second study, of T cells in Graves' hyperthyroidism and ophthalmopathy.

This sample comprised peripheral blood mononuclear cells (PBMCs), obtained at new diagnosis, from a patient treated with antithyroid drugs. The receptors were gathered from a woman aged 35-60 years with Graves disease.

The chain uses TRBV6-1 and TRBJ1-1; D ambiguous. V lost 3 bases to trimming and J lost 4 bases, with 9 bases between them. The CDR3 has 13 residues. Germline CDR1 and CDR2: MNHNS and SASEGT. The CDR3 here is CASSETVGTEAFF. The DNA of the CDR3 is TGTGCCAGCAGTGAGACTGTCGGCACTGAAGCTTTCTTT.

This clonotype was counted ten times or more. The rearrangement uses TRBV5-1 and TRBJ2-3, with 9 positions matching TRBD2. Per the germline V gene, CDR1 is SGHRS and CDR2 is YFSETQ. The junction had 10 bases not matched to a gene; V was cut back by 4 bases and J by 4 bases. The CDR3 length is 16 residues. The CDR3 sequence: CASSPVAGATSDTQYF. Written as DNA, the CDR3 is TGCGCCAGCAGCCCTGTAGCGGGGGCCACCTCAGATACGCAGTATTTT.

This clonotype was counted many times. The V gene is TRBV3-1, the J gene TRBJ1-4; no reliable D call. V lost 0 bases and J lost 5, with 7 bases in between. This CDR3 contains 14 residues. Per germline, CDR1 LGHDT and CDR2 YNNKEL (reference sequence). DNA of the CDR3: TGTGCCAGCAGCCAAGATCACAGAAATGAAAAACTGTTTTTT. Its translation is CASSQDHRNEKLFF. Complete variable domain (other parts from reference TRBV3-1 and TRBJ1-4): DTAVSQTPKYLVTQMGNDKSIKCEQNLGHDTMYWYKQDSKKFLKIMFSYNNKELIINETVPNRFSPKSPDKAHLNLHINSLELGDSAVYFCASSQDHRNEKLFFGSGTQLSVL.

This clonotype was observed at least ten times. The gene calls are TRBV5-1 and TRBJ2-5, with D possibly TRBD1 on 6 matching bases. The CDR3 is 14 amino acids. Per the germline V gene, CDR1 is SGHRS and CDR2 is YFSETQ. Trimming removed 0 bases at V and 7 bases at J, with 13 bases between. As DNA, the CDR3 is TGCGCCAGCAGCTTGGAGGGACAAGGCGGGACCCAGTACTTC. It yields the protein CASSLEGQGGTQYF.

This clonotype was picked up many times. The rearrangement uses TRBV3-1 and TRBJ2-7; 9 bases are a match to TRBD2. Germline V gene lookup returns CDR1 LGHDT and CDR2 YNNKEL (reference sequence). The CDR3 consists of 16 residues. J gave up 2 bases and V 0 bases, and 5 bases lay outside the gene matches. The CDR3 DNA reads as TGTGCCAGCAGCCAAGATCTCCTAGCGGGGCCCTACGAGCAGTACTTC. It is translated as CASSQDLLAGPYEQYF.

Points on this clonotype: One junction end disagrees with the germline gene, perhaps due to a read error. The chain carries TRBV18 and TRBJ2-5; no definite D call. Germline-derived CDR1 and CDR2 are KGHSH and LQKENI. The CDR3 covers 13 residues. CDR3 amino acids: CASSLGPEEAQYF. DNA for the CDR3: TGTGCCAGCTCACTCGGACCAGAAGAGGCCCAGTACTTC.

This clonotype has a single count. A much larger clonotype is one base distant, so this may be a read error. The CDR3 coding sequence is TGTGCCAGCAGCTACCGGGACAGTTACAATGAGCAGTACTTC. Protein product: CASSYRDSYNEQYF. The V and J genes are TRBV7-3 and TRBJ2-7, with TRBD1 matching 7 bases. The ends lost 4 bases at V and 7 bases at J; junction bases unmatched: 10. The CDR3 covers 14 residues. Looked up from germline, CDR1 is SGHTA and CDR2 is FQGTGA.

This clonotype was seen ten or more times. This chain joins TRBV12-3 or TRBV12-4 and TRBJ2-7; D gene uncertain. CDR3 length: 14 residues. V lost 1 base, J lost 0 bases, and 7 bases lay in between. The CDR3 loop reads CASSLDGFSYEQYF. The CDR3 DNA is TGTGCCAGCAGTTTAGACGGTTTCTCCTACGAGCAGTACTTC.